A single sample is the source of the 6 T cell receptor beta chains below, sequenced in a study of PD-1 and CTLA-4 blockade in melanoma. The assay was immunoSEQ multiplex PCR, and TCRdb's table has in-frame clones only and misses some. The sample yields approximately 11,000 clones, 65% to 90% seen once. The source material was CD8+ T cells from peripheral blood, sampled from a patient given anti-PD-1 treatment. These receptors were taken from a human donor with melanoma.

V gene TRBV30 combines with J gene TRBJ2-2, with D perhaps matching TRBD1 or TRBD2 (5 bases each). With 6 bases removed from V and 5 bases from J, the gap between germline ends came to 10 bases. Per the germline V gene, CDR1 is GTSNPN and CDR2 is SVGIG (reference sequence). This CDR3 is 12 amino acids long. In DNA form, the CDR3 reads TGTGCCTGCCTGTGGGGGACCGGGGAGCTGTTTTTT. Protein sequence: CACLWGTGELFF.

The chain combines TRBV11-2 with TRBJ2-5; D is uncertain. Germline V gene sequence: CDR1 SGHAT, CDR2 FQNNGV. V was pared by 3 bases and J by 4 bases, with 9 bases between. The CDR3 contains 13 residues. CDR3 nucleotide sequence: TGTGCCAGCAGCTTGAGTGCCCCAGAGACCCAGTACTTC. This sequence encodes CASSLSAPETQYF.

V usage is TRBV9 and J usage is TRBJ2-1; unclear D gene. The CDR3 loop spans 13 amino acids. The germline V gene has CDR1 SGDLS and CDR2 YYNGEE. V was clipped by 0 bases and J by 6 bases, with 7 bases between them. The CDR3 DNA reads as TGTGCCAGCAGCGTAGAGGGCCTCAATGAGCAGTTCTTC. Amino acid sequence: CASSVEGLNEQFF.

J is TRBJ2-7 and V is TRBV7-2, with 7 positions matching TRBD1. CDR1 and CDR2 (germline): SGHTA, FQGNSA. The CDR3 sequence is 13 residues long. The ends lost 5 bases at V and 5 bases at J; junction bases unmatched: 6. The DNA for the CDR3 is TGTGCCAGCAGCACCGACAGGGTGCACGAGCAGTACTTC. It encodes CASSTDRVHEQYF.

The J gene is TRBJ1-1, the V gene TRBV13; D perhaps matches TRBD1 (5 bases). V was cut by 2 bases and J by 4 bases, with 26 bases left in between. The CDR3 loop spans 19 amino acids. Germline CDR1 reads PRHDT; CDR2 reads FYEKMQ (reference sequence). The CDR3 nucleotides read TGTGCCAGCAGCTTACCAGAGAGGCAGGGTGAAAGGGCGAGCACTGAAGCTTTCTTT. Translated: CASSLPERQGERASTEAFF.

This clone was seen a handful of times. The chain couples TRBV12-3 or TRBV12-4 to TRBJ1-1; D unresolved. The CDR3 runs 11 residues. Trimming removed 7 bases at V and 0 bases at J, with 3 bases between. In nucleotides, the CDR3 is TGTGCCAGCATGTTGAACACTGAAGCTTTCTTT. Translating gives CASMLNTEAFF.